This TCR beta chain was sequenced for a study of Tregs in tolerant kidney transplant recipients. Study results and limitations: Few patients were studied, so findings need validation in larger groups.

Unstimulated regulatory T cells (CD4+CD25+CD127-), CD4+CD25- non-regulatory cells, CD4 and CD8 cells were FACS-sorted from thawed PBMCs. Clones were sequenced by immunoSEQ multiplex PCR, and TCRdb holds only the in-frame ones, with some missing. In the table there are 200,000 to 300,000 clones, about 86% of which are singletons. The length of the CDR3 is 19 residues. With 4 bases clipped from V and 1 base from J, the junction kept 10 bases outside the gene matches. Germline V gene lookup returns CDR1 LGHNA and CDR2 YNFKEQ. With regard to this clone: No antigen is known for it.

Sequenced material: CD4+ T cells from blood. This clonotype was sampled from a human donor in good health. V is TRBV4-2 and J is TRBJ2-1; 13 positions match TRBD2. CDR3 sequence: CASSPTSGRAHRSYNEQFF. CDR3 nucleotide sequence: TGTGCCAGCAGCCCCACTAGCGGGAGGGCCCACAGGTCCTACAATGAGCAGTTCTTC.